These 15 T cell receptor beta chains originate from one sample sequenced in a study of breast tumors, draining lymph nodes, adjacent tissues. MiXCR, applied by TCRdb to the multiplex PCR reads, yields one record per CDR3 protein. Seen here are under 250,000 distinct CDR3 sequences, less than 40% observed once, and the top ten hold approximately 1.5%. Samples came from axillary lymph nodes draining the breast cancer. Sequencing was carried out using axillary lymph node tissue. These receptors were collected from a female donor with breast cancer. Some clones in this sample may be carry-over from other donors' samples.

This clonotype was counted at least ten times. The chain joins TRBV5-4 to TRBJ2-7; unclear D gene. The CDR3 sequence is 15 residues long. V lost 4 bases, J lost 6 bases, and 20 bases lay in between. Germline-derived CDR1 and CDR2 are SGHNT and YYREEE (reference sequence). The CDR3 region is CASSPPNGAGREQYF. As DNA, the CDR3 is TGTGCCAGCAGCCCCCCGAATGGCGCCGGGCGCGAGCAGTACTTC. The whole variable domain, remainder taken from reference TRBV5-4 and TRBJ2-7, is ETGVTQSPTHLIKTRGQQVTLRCSSQSGHNTVSWYQQALGQGPQFIFQYYREEENGRGNFPPRFSGLQFPNYSSELNVNALELDDSALYLCASSPPNGAGREQYFGPGTRLTVT.

This CDR3 reads CASSYSVRGGGYTF. The CDR3 DNA reads TGTGCCAGCAGTTACAGTGTGAGGGGAGGCGGCTACACCTTC. The chain has TRBV6-2 or TRBV6-3 and TRBJ1-2; D perhaps matches TRBD1 (5 bases). Germline CDR1 MNHEY, CDR2 SVGEGT. Trimming removed 2 bases at V and 8 bases at J, with 15 bases between. This CDR3 spans 14 amino acids.

V and J are TRBV29-1 and TRBJ2-5; no firm D call. CDR1 and CDR2 from the germline V gene are SQVTM and ANQGSEA. CDR3 length: 12 residues. Trimming pared 8 bases from V and 5 bases from J, leaving 15 bases between. The CDR3 DNA reads as TGCAGCTTGGAAGGACGGCAGGAGACCCAGTACTTC. Translating it yields CSLEGRQETQYF.

The chain uses TRBV24-1 and TRBJ2-5; maybe TRBD2 (6 bases). Between the trimmed V and J ends, which lost 7 bases and 1 base, there was a span of 18 bases. The CDR3 sequence is 16 residues long. Germline V gene lookup returns CDR1 KGHDR and CDR2 SFDVKD. CDR3 amino acids: CATREIGGRLQETQYF. The CDR3 DNA reads as TGTGCCACCAGGGAAATCGGGGGTAGGCTCCAAGAGACCCAGTACTTC.

This clonotype was recorded many times. The chain combines TRBV28 with TRBJ1-5; the D gene is possibly TRBD1 (5 bases). The CDR3 covers 15 residues. Trimming took 6 bases from V and 2 from J, leaving 14 bases between them. Germline lookup yields CDR1 MDHEN and CDR2 SYDVKM. CDR3 DNA: TGTGCCAGCAGGGGGGAGGGTAGTGGCAATCAGCCCCAGCATTTT. Protein sequence: CASRGEGSGNQPQHF.

The chain couples TRBV6-6 to TRBJ1-2; the match to TRBD2 covers 11 bases. The DNA end is more similar to TRBJ2-7, so the J call may be wrong. Per the germline V gene, CDR1 is MNHNY and CDR2 is SVGAGI (reference sequence). This CDR3 comprises 19 residues. The CDR3 reads CASSYSRGGLAGGRGEQYF. The DNA of the CDR3 is TGTGCCAGCAGTTACTCGAGGGGAGGTCTAGCGGGAGGACGGGGGGAGCAGTACTTC.

The chain joins TRBV6-1 to TRBJ1-1; perhaps TRBD1 as D (5 bases). Germline V lookup: CDR1 MNHNS, CDR2 SASEGT. V was trimmed by 2 bases and J by 5 bases, leaving 9 bases between them. The CDR3 contains 13 residues. The CDR3 here is CASSEYQGTEAFF. In nucleotides, the CDR3 is TGTGCCAGCAGTGAATATCAGGGAACTGAAGCTTTCTTT.

This clonotype was found once. With a much larger clone just one base away, this may be a read error. The V call is TRBV6-8, the J call TRBJ1-2; D perhaps matches TRBD1 (6 bases). Germline-derived CDR1 and CDR2 are MNHGY and SAAAGT. The V and J ends lost 7 bases and 8 bases respectively, with 32 bases between them. The CDR3 consists of 18 residues. The CDR3 spells CASTLTFDRYAGMGGYTF. CDR3 nucleotide sequence: TGTGCCAGCACTCTCACCTTTGACAGGTATGCTGGAATGGGGGGCTACACCTTC.

This clonotype occurred many times. The genes are TRBV20-1 and TRBJ1-5, with 8 bases matching TRBD1. Germline V gene sequence: CDR1 DFQATT, CDR2 SNEGSKA (reference sequence). The V and J ends lost 0 bases and 4 bases, in that order; junction bases with no gene match: 5. CDR3 size: 15 residues. CDR3 bases: TGCAGTGCTAGAGATCCCGGGACAGGTAATCAGCCCCAGCATTTT. Translated, it gives CSARDPGTGNQPQHF.

The table lists this clonotype with many counts. This sequence joins TRBV5-1 and TRBJ2-1; a weak D match, TRBD2 (5 bases). The CDR3 length is 13 residues. Looked up from germline, CDR1 is SGHRS and CDR2 is YFSETQ. V was trimmed by 3 bases and J by 7 bases, leaving 11 bases between them. This chain's CDR3 is CASSSLGVNEQFF. Written as DNA, the CDR3 is TGCGCCAGCAGCTCCCTCGGGGTTAATGAGCAGTTCTTC.

This chain joins TRBV10-3 and TRBJ2-1; 13 bases line up with TRBD2. V shed 6 bases and J 8 bases; nucleotides not matched to a gene: 4. Looked up from germline, CDR1 is ENHRY and CDR2 is SYGVKD. The CDR3 covers 14 residues. CDR3 in DNA: TGTGCCATCAGCCGGACTAGCGGGAGTCATGAGCAGTTCTTC. Amino acids: CAISRTSGSHEQFF.

This clonotype showed up many times. V and J are TRBV20-1 and TRBJ2-3, with TRBD2 as a possible D gene (5 bases). The CDR3 runs to 16 residues. From germline, CDR1 is DFQATT and CDR2 SNEGSKA (reference sequence). Trimming removed 0 bases from V and 0 bases from J, with 13 bases in between. The CDR3 spells CSARDWTGSSTDTQYF. The DNA for the CDR3 is TGCAGTGCTAGAGATTGGACGGGGTCTAGCACAGATACGCAGTATTTT.

The chain joins TRBV10-3 to TRBJ2-6; tentatively, D is TRBD1 (6 bases). V lost 2 bases, J lost 0 bases, and 11 bases lay in between. Germline V gives CDR1 ENHRY, CDR2 SYGVKD. The CDR3 totals 17 residues. Here the CDR3 reads CAISEGQMSSGANVLTF. The CDR3, as DNA: TGTGCCATCAGTGAGGGACAGATGAGCTCTGGGGCCAACGTCCTGACTTTC.

In its sample, this clonotype was seen a few times. The chain has TRBV6-1 and TRBJ2-2, with 8 bases lining up with TRBD1. CDR3 length: 16 amino acids. Trimming cost V 6 bases and J 4 bases; bases outside gene matches: 10. The V gene's germline CDR1 is MNHNS and CDR2 SASEGT. CDR3 nucleotides: TGTGCCAGCAGAACACCCTGGACAGGGACCACCGGGGAGCTGTTTTTT. It encodes CASRTPWTGTTGELFF.

This clonotype has ten or more counts. The chain has TRBV20-1 and TRBJ2-7; 8 nucleotides agree with TRBD2. Trimming cost V 1 base and J 7 bases; bases outside gene matches: 9. The CDR3 consists of 14 residues. The germline CDR1 and CDR2 sequences are DFQATT and SNEGSKA (reference sequence). The CDR3 nucleotides are TGCAGTGCTAGAGCCGGCGGGGGGCGAGGGGAGCAGTACTTC. Translated: CSARAGGGRGEQYF.